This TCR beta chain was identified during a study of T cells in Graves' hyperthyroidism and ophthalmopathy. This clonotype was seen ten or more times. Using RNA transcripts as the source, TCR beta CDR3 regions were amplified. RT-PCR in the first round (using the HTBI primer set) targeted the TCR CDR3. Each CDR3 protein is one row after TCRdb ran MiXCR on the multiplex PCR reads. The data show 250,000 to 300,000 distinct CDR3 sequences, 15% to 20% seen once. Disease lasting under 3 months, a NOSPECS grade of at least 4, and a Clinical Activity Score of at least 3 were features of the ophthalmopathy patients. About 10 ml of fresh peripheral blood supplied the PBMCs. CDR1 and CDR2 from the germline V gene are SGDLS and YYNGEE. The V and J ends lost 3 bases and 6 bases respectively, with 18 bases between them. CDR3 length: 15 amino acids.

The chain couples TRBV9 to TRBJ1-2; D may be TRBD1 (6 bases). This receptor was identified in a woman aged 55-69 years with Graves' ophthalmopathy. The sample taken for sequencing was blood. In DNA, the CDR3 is TGTGCCAGCAGCGCTCTTACAGGGAAAACGGATGGCTACACCTTC. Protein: CASSALTGKTDGYTF.